One and the same sample provided the 18 T cell receptor beta chains below, sequenced in a study of T cell changes during pregnancy in multiple sclerosis. Sequenced by immunoSEQ multiplex PCR; TCRdb stores in-frame clones only, minus some. The data show 50,000 to 65,000 clones, with approximately 93% seen just once and 3.2% held by the top ten. Sequencing was performed on CD8+ T cells from peripheral blood mononuclear cells, taken in the second trimester of pregnancy. All receptors derive from a female donor with multiple sclerosis, enrolled in a pregnancy study.

CDR3 in DNA: TGTGCCAGCACCCACCTACAGGGGGCTAACTACAATGAGCAGTTCTTC. Encoded protein: CASTHLQGANYNEQFF. This chain links TRBV7-8 with TRBJ2-1, with 9 bases matching TRBD1. The germline gives CDR1 SGHVS, CDR2 FQNEAQ. The CDR3 sequence is 16 residues long. J lost 3 bases, V lost 7 bases, and 10 bases had no gene match.

The J gene is TRBJ1-2, the V gene TRBV6-5, with D possibly matching TRBD1 (5 bases). From germline, CDR1 is MNHEY and CDR2 SVGAGI. Between the trimmed V and J ends, which lost 6 bases and 4 bases, there was a span of 12 bases. CDR3 length equals 13 residues. This CDR3 reads CASSQTGVYGYTF. Written as DNA, the CDR3 is TGTGCCAGCAGCCAAACAGGAGTCTATGGCTACACCTTC.

V is TRBV6-1 and J is TRBJ2-2, with no clear D. Trimming cost V 8 bases and J 0 bases, with 10 bases left between them. This CDR3 is 14 amino acids long. Germline V gene data show CDR1 as MNHNS and CDR2 as SASEGT. CDR3 protein: CASPLPANTGELFF. DNA for the CDR3: TGTGCCAGCCCGTTGCCGGCGAACACCGGGGAGCTGTTTTTT.

The chain is built from TRBV4-1 and TRBJ1-5; D remains ambiguous. The CDR3 has 13 residues. V was pared by 0 bases and J by 7 bases, with 7 bases between. CDR1 is MGHRA and CDR2 is YSYEKL in the germline V gene. The CDR3 region has the DNA TGCGCCAGCAGCCAAGAAGTCCAGCAGCCCCAGCATTTT. Its protein is CASSQEVQQPQHF.

The chain carries TRBV7-9 and TRBJ2-3; D call uncertain. CDR3 length: 14 amino acids. Germline lookup yields CDR1 SEHNR and CDR2 FQNEAQ (reference sequence). The V end lost 1 base, the J end lost 2 bases, and 7 bases lay between the germline ends. CDR3: CASSLVINTDTQYF. CDR3 DNA sequence: TGTGCCAGCAGCTTAGTCATCAACACAGATACGCAGTATTTT.

The rearrangement uses TRBV30 and TRBJ2-1; 10 bases are a match to TRBD2. In germline, CDR1 is GTSNPN, CDR2 SVGIG (reference sequence). This CDR3 contains 16 residues. V lost 1 base to trimming and J lost 3 bases; unmatched junction nucleotides: 6. This CDR3 is CAWSDPLAGNYNEQFF. CDR3 sequence (DNA): TGTGCCTGGAGTGACCCACTAGCGGGAAACTACAATGAGCAGTTCTTC. The whole variable domain, remainder taken from reference TRBV30 and TRBJ2-1, is SQTIHQWPATLVQPVGSPLSLECTVEGTSNPNLYWYRQAAGRGLQLLFYSVGIGQISSEVPQNLSASRPQDRQFILSSKKLLLSDSGFYLCAWSDPLAGNYNEQFFGPGTRLTVL.

In its sample, this clone was seen once. The rearrangement links TRBV6-1 to TRBJ1-4; maybe TRBD1 (6 bases). The germline V gene encodes CDR1 MNHNS and CDR2 SASEGT. This CDR3 is built from 18 residues. The V gene lost 0 bases and the J gene lost 1 base, with 15 bases spanning the gap. The CDR3 DNA reads as TGTGCCAGCAGTGAAGCGGTACAGGGTATTTTAACTAATGAAAAACTGTTTTTT. It is translated as CASSEAVQGILTNEKLFF.

The chain uses TRBV5-1 and TRBJ1-5; D might be TRBD1 (6 bases). The V end lost 2 bases, the J end lost 5 bases, and 8 bases lay between the germline ends. Germline V gene lookup returns CDR1 SGHRS and CDR2 YFSETQ. The CDR3 has 13 residues. CDR3 in DNA: TGCGCCAGCAGCTTCGAGGGGGATCAGCCCCAGCATTTT. Translation gives CASSFEGDQPQHF. Full variable domain (rest looked up from reference TRBV5-1 and TRBJ1-5): KAGVTQTPRYLIKTRGQQVTLSCSPISGHRSVSWYQQTPGQGLQFLFEYFSETQRNKGNFPGRFSGRQFSNSRSEMNVSTLELGDSALYLCASSFEGDQPQHFGDGTRLSIL.

The chain employs TRBV20-1 and TRBJ2-7, with TRBD2 matching 7 bases. Germline V CDR1 and CDR2: DFQATT, SNEGSKA (reference sequence). The CDR3 runs 11 residues. J lost 6 bases, V lost 6 bases, and 5 bases had no gene match. The CDR3 spells CSALGTTEQYF. The DNA for the CDR3 is TGCAGTGCCCTTGGGACTACCGAGCAGTACTTC.

This chain joins TRBV6-1 and TRBJ1-4, with 7 bases aligning to TRBD1. CDR3 length: 16 residues. V gave up 2 bases and J gave up 0 bases; unmatched junction bases: 3. Per germline, CDR1 MNHNS and CDR2 SASEGT. In DNA, the CDR3 is TGTGCCAGCAGTGAACTACAGGGGACAACTAATGAAAAACTGTTTTTT. Translation gives CASSELQGTTNEKLFF.

The CDR3 coding sequence is TGTGCCAGCACCCCCGGTATCATGAACACTGAAGCTTTCTTT. It specifies CASTPGIMNTEAFF. This rearrangement joins TRBV27 to TRBJ1-1; D is uncertain. CDR1 is MNHEY, CDR2 SMNVEV, per germline (reference sequence). This CDR3 region has 14 residues. The ends were cut back, 7 bases at V and 0 bases at J, with 12 bases in the middle.

This rearrangement joins TRBV5-1 to TRBJ2-7; tentatively, D is TRBD1 (6 bases). Trimming left V 0 bases short and J 7 bases short, with 14 bases between. Germline CDR1 and CDR2: SGHRS and YFSETQ. The CDR3 length is 14 residues. CDR3 bases: TGCGCCAGCAGCTTGGCAGGACAGCCTGAAGAGCAGTACTTC. Protein sequence: CASSLAGQPEEQYF.

V gene TRBV7-8 combines with J gene TRBJ2-7; D is possibly TRBD1 (6 bases). Germline CDR1 SGHVS, CDR2 FQNEAQ. The CDR3 has 16 amino acids. V was clipped by 1 base and J by 4 bases, with 17 bases between them. The CDR3, as DNA: TGTGCCAGCAGCTTAGGGGTGGGGAACAGGGTGTACGAGCAGTACTTC. This translates into CASSLGVGNRVYEQYF.

This clone was seen once. The chain links TRBV2 to TRBJ2-5; TRBD2 aligns across 7 bases. The CDR3 runs 13 residues. The germline V gene encodes CDR1 SNHLY and CDR2 FYNNEI. The J segment lost 5 bases and the V segment lost 8 bases, leaving 8 bases of the junction unmatched. Here the CDR3 reads CASLTSSGETQYF. CDR3 DNA sequence: TGTGCCAGCCTGACTAGCTCCGGTGAGACCCAGTACTTC.

The chain carries TRBV19 and TRBJ1-5, with TRBD1 as a possible D gene (5 bases). Germline CDR1 and CDR2: LNHDA and SQIVND (reference sequence). V lost 4 bases and J 2 bases, leaving 6 bases between the germline ends. The CDR3 runs to 13 residues. The CDR3 protein is CASSKGGNQPQHF. CDR3 nucleotides: TGTGCCAGTAGTAAAGGGGGCAATCAGCCCCAGCATTTT.

The genes are TRBV5-1 and TRBJ1-2; 8 bases map to TRBD1. This CDR3 comprises 13 residues. Per germline, CDR1 SGHRS and CDR2 YFSETQ. V shed 4 bases and J 10 bases; nucleotides not matched to a gene: 9. DNA for the CDR3: TGCGCCAGCAGCCAAGGACAGGGTCTCGACTACACCTTC. Translation gives CASSQGQGLDYTF. Full variable domain (missing parts from reference TRBV5-1 and TRBJ1-2): KAGVTQTPRYLIKTRGQQVTLSCSPISGHRSVSWYQQTPGQGLQFLFEYFSETQRNKGNFPGRFSGRQFSNSRSEMNVSTLELGDSALYLCASSQGQGLDYTFGSGTRLTVV.

The rearrangement joins TRBV7-3 to TRBJ2-7; 8 nucleotides agree with TRBD2. With 1 base clipped from V and 5 bases from J, the junction kept 7 bases outside the gene matches. The CDR3 has 15 residues. CDR1 is SGHTA, CDR2 FQGTGA, per germline. CDR3 DNA: TGTGCCAGCAGCTTAATACCGACTAGCGCCCACGAGCAGTACTTC. As protein: CASSLIPTSAHEQYF.

This chain connects TRBV6-5 to TRBJ2-2; 11 nucleotides match TRBD1. The CDR3 length is 14 residues. Germline-derived CDR1 and CDR2 are MNHEY and SVGAGI. The trim removed 2 bases at V and 7 bases at J, leaving 0 bases unmatched. CDR3 loop: CASSYGTGGGELFF. The CDR3 DNA reads TGTGCCAGCAGTTACGGGACAGGGGGCGGGGAGCTGTTTTTT.